These T cell receptor beta chains were read from a single sample in a study of shared clonotypes between healthy human individuals. Clones were sequenced by immunoSEQ multiplex PCR, and TCRdb holds only the in-frame ones, with some missing. The table lists 450,000 to 500,000 clones, 76% of them singletons, with 10% to 15% in the top ten. Input material: PBMCs. These receptors all stem from a woman aged 40 to 49 in good health. Some clones in this sample may be carry-over from other donors' samples. The CDR3 runs from the conserved cysteine through the conserved F or W. A D gene is named only where the DNA matches it firmly. Clone size is stated in some rows and not others, as once, few, many or a class when expanded.

CDR3	DNA	D	V	J	size
CSVDDRGDEQYF	TGCAGCGTCGACGACAGGGGCGACGAGCAGTACTTC	TRBD1	TRBV29-1	TRBJ2-7	many
CASNQGGGYEQYF	TGTGCCAGCAACCAGGGGGGCGGGTACGAGCAGTACTTC	-	TRBV7-2	TRBJ2-7	-
CASSLLGLAGREQYF	TGTGCCAGCAGTCTATTGGGGCTAGCGGGACGCGAGCAGTACTTC	TRBD2	TRBV27	TRBJ2-7	-
CAWRPGLAGEGWIYEQYF	TGTGCCTGGAGACCGGGACTAGCGGGAGAAGGGTGGATATACGAGCAGTACTTC	TRBD2	TRBV30	TRBJ2-7	-
CASGRGAGFSYEQYF	TGTGCCAGCGGAAGGGGGGCAGGCTTCTCCTACGAGCAGTACTTC	-	TRBV6-5	TRBJ2-7	-
CASSASGGGGEKLFF	TGTGCCAGCAGCGCTTCAGGGGGCGGGGGTGAAAAACTGTTTTTT	TRBD1	TRBV28	TRBJ1-4	-
CASSSPGQGNSYEQYF	TGTGCCAGCAGCTCCCCGGGACAGGGGAATTCCTACGAGCAGTACTTC	TRBD1	TRBV28	TRBJ2-7	few
CSARGRAENEQYF	TGCAGCGCTCGCGGGAGGGCCGAAAACGAGCAGTACTTC	TRBD2	TRBV29-1	TRBJ2-7	-
CATSRIGGIGYTF	TGTGCCACCAGTCGGATCGGGGGGATTGGCTACACCTTC	-	TRBV10-3	TRBJ1-2	-
CASSSSGGLYEQYF	TGTGCCAGCAGCTCCAGCGGGGGACTTTACGAGCAGTACTTC	TRBD2	TRBV5-6	TRBJ2-7	-
CASSLRQGGYEQYF	TGCGCCAGCAGCCTTAGACAGGGTGGCTACGAGCAGTACTTC	TRBD1	TRBV5-1	TRBJ2-7	-